The 21 T cell receptor beta chains presented below share a single source sample, sequenced in a study of blood T cell repertoires in COVID-19. This table comes from immunoSEQ multiplex PCR, and its TCRdb copy is limited to in-frame clones, with some not included. The data contain 100,000 to 150,000 clones, 70% to 90% of them singletons. Input material: peripheral blood. All receptors come from a man aged 50-59 years with acute or convalescent COVID-19.

The chain employs TRBV4-2 and TRBJ2-7; weak D call: TRBD1 (5 bases). V was shortened by 0 bases and J by 1 base, with 13 bases between the two germline ends. The CDR3 extends over 16 amino acids. Looked up from germline, CDR1 is LGHNA and CDR2 is YNFKEQ. This chain's CDR3 is CASSQEGVAGSYEQYF. The DNA of the CDR3 is TGTGCCAGCAGCCAAGAAGGGGTCGCAGGGTCCTACGAGCAGTACTTC.

This clone was counted only a few times. The rearrangement uses TRBV5-1 and TRBJ1-1; tentatively, D is TRBD1 (5 bases). The germline V and J ends were trimmed by 6 bases and 5 bases, with 14 bases remaining between them. Germline values: CDR1 SGHRS, CDR2 YFSETQ. This CDR3 has 13 amino acids. CDR3: CASTSTAGTEAFF. Written as DNA, the CDR3 is TGCGCCAGCACCTCTACAGCAGGGACTGAAGCTTTCTTT.

The chain links TRBV5-1 to TRBJ2-1; D uncertain. Trimming shortened V by 0 bases and J by 4 bases, and 11 bases separated the two germline ends. Germline V lookup: CDR1 SGHRS, CDR2 YFSETQ. This CDR3 is 15 amino acids long. Here the CDR3 reads CASSLGYRSYNEQFF. The DNA for the CDR3 is TGCGCCAGCAGCTTGGGGTACAGATCTTACAATGAGCAGTTCTTC.

J is TRBJ1-2 and V is TRBV10-3; D gene unclear. Germline V gives CDR1 ENHRY, CDR2 SYGVKD. The V end was cut by 4 bases, the J end by 6 bases, with 9 bases between. The CDR3 has 12 residues. DNA of the CDR3: TGTGCCATCAGTGTCAACGCGGATGGCTACACCTTC. Residues: CAISVNADGYTF.

The rearrangement joins TRBV27 to TRBJ2-1; 13 bases match TRBD2. The CDR3 length is 16 residues. V shed 5 bases, J shed 12 bases, and the junction held 13 bases outside the gene matches. The germline V gene encodes CDR1 MNHEY and CDR2 SMNVEV (reference sequence). The CDR3 sequence: CASSLRGLAGESGQFF. The CDR3 DNA follows: TGTGCCAGCAGTCTAAGAGGACTAGCGGGAGAGAGTGGGCAGTTCTTC.

V is TRBV5-5 and J is TRBJ2-5; TRBD1 might be the D (6 bases). Germline values: CDR1 SGHKS, CDR2 YYEKEE (reference sequence). V dropped 0 bases and J dropped 4 bases, with 13 bases sitting between them. The length of the CDR3 is 15 residues. The CDR3 DNA reads as TGTGCCAGCAGCTTGGGTCTGGTAGGGGGAGAGACCCAGTACTTC. It yields the protein CASSLGLVGGETQYF.

The chain couples TRBV5-1 to TRBJ2-1; TRBD2 agrees at 9 bases. Germline values: CDR1 SGHRS, CDR2 YFSETQ. The CDR3 contains 15 residues. With V trimmed by 4 bases and J by 4 bases, 6 bases remained unmatched. The CDR3 DNA reads TGCGCCAGCAGCCCGGGACTAGCAAAATACAATGAGCAGTTCTTC. Translation gives CASSPGLAKYNEQFF.

V gene TRBV2 combines with J gene TRBJ2-7; 7 positions match TRBD1. V dropped 4 bases and J dropped 3; count of bases not matched to a gene: 6. From germline, CDR1 is SNHLY and CDR2 FYNNEI. The CDR3 sequence is 14 residues long. The CDR3 DNA sequence: TGTGCCAGCAGTGGAGGGGGCCTTCACTACGAGCAGTACTTC. As protein: CASSGGGLHYEQYF.

V usage is TRBV6-6 and J usage is TRBJ1-2, with 10 bases identical to TRBD1. The CDR3 runs 15 residues. V lost 2 bases and J lost 5; bases outside the gene matches: 5. Per the germline V gene, CDR1 is MNHNY and CDR2 is SVGAGI (reference sequence). In nucleotides, the CDR3 is TGTGCCAGCAGTTACACCGGGACAGGGGAGTATGGCTACACCTTC. Its protein product is CASSYTGTGEYGYTF.

The chain recombines TRBV11-3 with TRBJ2-7, with 8 bases lining up with TRBD1. In germline, CDR1 is SGHNT, CDR2 YENEEA. After removal of 4 bases from V and 3 bases from J, the junction contained 5 bases not matched to a gene. The length of the CDR3 is 14 residues. Here the CDR3 reads CASSYGQGFYEQYF. DNA of the CDR3: TGTGCCAGCAGCTACGGACAGGGATTCTACGAGCAGTACTTC.

This clone was seen a single time. The chain links TRBV19 to TRBJ1-2; 8 positions agree with TRBD1. The CDR3 has 15 amino acids. V was pared by 5 bases and J by 7 bases, with 12 bases of the junction left unmatched. CDR1 is LNHDA and CDR2 is SQIVND in the germline V gene (reference sequence). CDR3 DNA sequence: TGTGCCAGTAGTCCTAGACAGGGGCTGCGCCCTGGCTACACCTTC. Translated, it gives CASSPRQGLRPGYTF.

V gene TRBV30 combines with J gene TRBJ1-5; TRBD1 is a possible D gene (6 bases). This CDR3 spans 15 amino acids. Germline lookup yields CDR1 GTSNPN and CDR2 SVGIG (reference sequence). Trimming cost V 2 bases and J 2 bases, with 13 bases left between them. CDR3 bases: TGTGCCTGGAGTACAGGGTCTATCGGCAATCAGCCCCAGCATTTT. It specifies CAWSTGSIGNQPQHF. Together with reference TRBV30 and TRBJ1-5, the CDR3 gives the full variable domain: SQTIHQWPATLVQPVGSPLSLECTVEGTSNPNLYWYRQAAGRGLQLLFYSVGIGQISSEVPQNLSASRPQDRQFILSSKKLLLSDSGFYLCAWSTGSIGNQPQHFGDGTRLSIL.

The V gene is TRBV2, the J gene TRBJ2-7; 10 nucleotides agree with TRBD1. The J segment lost 1 base and the V segment lost 4 bases, leaving 1 base of the junction unmatched. Germline V gives CDR1 SNHLY, CDR2 FYNNEI. The CDR3 consists of 14 residues. The CDR3 spells CASSVDRGSYEQYF. CDR3 coding DNA: TGTGCCAGCAGTGTGGACAGGGGGTCCTACGAGCAGTACTTC.

This clone was seen a few times. The chain links TRBV11-3 to TRBJ2-3; D ambiguous. Germline V lookup: CDR1 SGHNT, CDR2 YENEEA. The CDR3 runs to 14 residues. Trimming left V 3 bases short and J 2 bases short, with 9 bases between. The CDR3 DNA sequence: TGTGCCAGCAGCTTTGACTCGGACACAGATACGCAGTATTTT. Its protein product is CASSFDSDTDTQYF.

The chain has TRBV7-2 and TRBJ2-7; D might be TRBD2 (5 bases). This CDR3 comprises 14 residues. V lost 4 bases and J lost 4, with 14 bases in between. CDR1 and CDR2 (germline): SGHTA, FQGNSA. CDR3 sequence: CASSSRGFDYEQYF. The CDR3, as DNA: TGTGCCAGCAGCTCCCGGGGATTCGATTACGAGCAGTACTTC.

The table lists this clone with a few counts. The rearrangement links TRBV3-1 (or the pseudogene TRBV3-2) to TRBJ1-1; the D gene is possibly TRBD1 (5 bases). Trimming stripped 0 bases from V and 0 bases from J, with 14 bases between. This CDR3 contains 17 residues. CDR1 and CDR2 (germline): LGHDT, YNNKEL (reference sequence). The DNA of the CDR3 is TGTGCCAGCAGCCAAGATCTGGGGGGAATTATGAACACTGAAGCTTTCTTT. Its translation is CASSQDLGGIMNTEAFF.

The chain carries TRBV5-1 and TRBJ2-4; tentatively, D is TRBD1 (7 bases). Germline CDR1 and CDR2: SGHRS and YFSETQ. This CDR3 is 21 amino acids long. Trimming pared 2 bases from V and 0 bases from J, leaving 27 bases between. This CDR3 is CASSFSTPRGVRDLAKNIQYF. CDR3 nucleotides: TGCGCCAGCAGCTTTAGTACCCCCAGGGGGGTCCGGGACCTAGCCAAAAACATTCAGTACTTC.

The CDR3 reads CASSVIQGANEQFF. CDR3 DNA sequence: TGTGCCAGCAGCGTCATCCAGGGGGCGAATGAGCAGTTCTTC. The chain combines TRBV9 with TRBJ2-1; 8 positions agree with TRBD1. Trimming at V came to 2 bases and at J to 7 bases, leaving 5 bases not matched to a gene. In germline, CDR1 is SGDLS, CDR2 YYNGEE. This CDR3 is 14 amino acids long.

The gene calls are TRBV10-2 and TRBJ1-2; D remains ambiguous. Trimming cost V 2 bases and J 4 bases, with 11 bases left between them. This CDR3 spans 14 amino acids. CDR1 and CDR2 from the germline V gene are WSHSY and SAAADI. The CDR3 sequence is CASSESGLGYGYTF. As DNA, the CDR3 is TGCGCCAGCAGTGAGAGCGGGTTGGGCTATGGCTACACCTTC.

The genes are TRBV5-1 and TRBJ1-1; perhaps TRBD1 as D (6 bases). The CDR3 runs to 15 residues. Deletions cut 0 bases from V and 5 bases from J, with 14 bases between. Germline V gives CDR1 SGHRS, CDR2 YFSETQ. The CDR3, as DNA: TGCGCCAGCAGCTTGGCGGGACAAGGAGTGACTGAAGCTTTCTTT. Residues: CASSLAGQGVTEAFF.

The CDR3 DNA is TGTGCCAGCAGCCTGGGACAGGGACCGCGGGAGCAGTACTTC. This codes for CASSLGQGPREQYF. The chain uses TRBV5-4 and TRBJ2-7; TRBD1 matches at 9 bases. This CDR3 contains 14 residues. Germline values: CDR1 SGHNT, CDR2 YYREEE (reference sequence). The V segment lost 4 bases and the J segment 7 bases; nucleotides outside the gene matches: 9.